The 14 T cell receptor beta chains in this list originate from one sample, sequenced in a study of blood T cell repertoires in COVID-19. Here immunoSEQ multiplex PCR was the method, and the copy in TCRdb shows in-frame clones only, minus some. This sample yields 100,000 to 150,000 clones, of which more than 70% are seen a single time; more than 1.2% belongs to the top ten. The sequenced sample was peripheral blood. These receptors came from a man between 60 and 70 years old with acute or convalescent COVID-19.

The J gene is TRBJ1-2, the V gene TRBV28; D is ambiguous. Germline V CDR1 and CDR2: MDHEN, SYDVKM. V was shortened by 2 bases and J by 5 bases, with 6 bases between the two germline ends. The CDR3 totals 12 residues. CDR3 bases: TGTGCCAGCAGTTTAGAGGTTTATGGCTACACCTTC. As protein: CASSLEVYGYTF.

This chain connects TRBV29-1 to TRBJ2-7; 12 bases agree with TRBD2. CDR1 SQVTM and CDR2 ANQGSEA come from the germline V gene. V gave up 7 bases and J gave up 7 bases; unmatched junction bases: 5. CDR3 length: 12 residues. Written as DNA, the CDR3 is TGCAGCGCGCGGACTAGCGGGATGGAGCAGTACTTC. It is translated as CSARTSGMEQYF.

This clone has a single count. The rearrangement links TRBV5-6 to TRBJ2-7; 9 positions match TRBD1. CDR3 size: 16 residues. J lost 3 bases, V lost 2 bases, and 9 bases had no gene match. Germline V gives CDR1 SGHDT, CDR2 YYEEEE. CDR3 loop: CASSFSTGTGLYEQYF. In DNA, the CDR3 is TGTGCCAGCAGCTTTAGTACCGGGACAGGGCTCTACGAGCAGTACTTC.

The chain links TRBV21-1 to TRBJ2-5; the DNA was not used to check the table's D call, TRBD2. TRBV21-1 is recorded as a pseudogene. The length of the CDR3 is 18 residues. The CDR3 sequence: CASSGSRVASRLGETQYF. CDR3 in DNA: TGTGCCAGCAGCGGATCGCGGGTAGCTAGCCGCCTAGGGGAGACCCAGTACTTC.

This chain connects TRBV11-1 to TRBJ2-3; 7 nucleotides align to TRBD2. V shed 6 bases, J shed 0 bases, and the junction held 9 bases outside the gene matches. There are 16 residues in the CDR3. The germline V gene has CDR1 SGHAT and CDR2 FQDESV (reference sequence). As DNA, the CDR3 is TGTGCCAGCAGACGAGCTAGCGGAGCTAGCACAGATACGCAGTATTTT. Protein product: CASRRASGASTDTQYF.

The count of this clone is one. The V and J genes are TRBV19 and TRBJ2-7, with D maybe TRBD1 (7 bases). The CDR3 contains 14 residues. Looked up from germline, CDR1 is LNHDA and CDR2 is SQIVND (reference sequence). Trimming removed 3 bases at V and 2 bases at J, with 11 bases between. CDR3 in DNA: TGTGCCAGTAGTATGTCAGGGGGGACCTACGAGCAGTACTTC. This encodes CASSMSGGTYEQYF.

The V and J genes are TRBV5-1 and TRBJ2-5, with TRBD1 as a possible D gene (5 bases). Germline assignment: CDR1 SGHRS and CDR2 YFSETQ. The CDR3 length is 15 residues. Trimming removed 4 bases from V and 2 bases from J, with 15 bases in between. The CDR3 bases are TGCGCCAGCAGCATGACGGACAACCTTCAAGAGACCCAGTACTTC. It encodes CASSMTDNLQETQYF. Variable domain in full (rest from reference TRBV5-1 and TRBJ2-5): KAGVTQTPRYLIKTRGQQVTLSCSPISGHRSVSWYQQTPGQGLQFLFEYFSETQRNKGNFPGRFSGRQFSNSRSEMNVSTLELGDSALYLCASSMTDNLQETQYFGPGTRLLVL.

The V gene is TRBV9, the J gene TRBJ2-5; 7 positions match TRBD1. The germline V gene has CDR1 SGDLS and CDR2 YYNGEE. There are 15 residues in the CDR3. V dropped 4 bases and J dropped 3; count of bases not matched to a gene: 9. The CDR3 nucleotides are TGTGCCAGCAGCATAGGGACAGACCAAAAAGAGACCCAGTACTTC. Encoded protein: CASSIGTDQKETQYF.

The gene calls are TRBV12-5 and TRBJ2-5; 7 bases agree with TRBD1. Trimming at V came to 6 bases and at J to 0 bases, leaving 4 bases not matched to a gene. This CDR3 has 14 amino acids. Germline loops: CDR1 LGHNT, CDR2 FRNRAP. CDR3 sequence: CASGPGTDQETQYF. CDR3 sequence (DNA): TGTGCTAGTGGGCCCGGGACAGACCAAGAGACCCAGTACTTC.

This clone has more than one count but fewer than ten. This sequence joins TRBV5-1 and TRBJ1-6, with D possibly being TRBD1 (5 bases). Trimming took off 6 bases at V and 9 bases at J, with 13 bases between the two ends. Germline V CDR1 and CDR2: SGHRS, YFSETQ. The CDR3 extends over 13 amino acids. CDR3 nucleotide sequence: TGCGCCAGCAAGACAGAGATGGGTTCACCCCTCCACTTT. Encoded protein: CASKTEMGSPLHF.

This clone is a singleton in its sample. The CDR3 DNA follows: TGTGCCATCAGAAATACAGGGGGCTCCTACAATGAGCAGTTCTTC. It codes for CAIRNTGGSYNEQFF. The chain combines TRBV10-3 with TRBJ2-1, with 8 positions matching TRBD1. Per germline, CDR1 ENHRY and CDR2 SYGVKD. CDR3 length equals 15 residues. The V segment lost 6 bases and the J segment 0 bases; nucleotides outside the gene matches: 4.

The chain combines TRBV4-1 with TRBJ2-7, with 7 positions matching TRBD1. The CDR3 spans 16 residues. After removal of 0 bases from V and 1 base from J, the junction contained 6 bases not matched to a gene. CDR1 and CDR2 from the germline V gene are MGHRA and YSYEKL. The CDR3 DNA reads TGCGCCAGCAGCCAAGAGACAGGGTCGACTTCCTACGAGCAGTACTTC. Protein product: CASSQETGSTSYEQYF.

This clone showed up just a few times. V is TRBV6-5 and J is TRBJ2-7; perhaps TRBD1 as D (6 bases). Between the trimmed V and J ends, which lost 7 bases and 7 bases, there was a span of 23 bases. Germline assignment: CDR1 MNHEY and CDR2 SVGAGI. The CDR3 contains 15 residues. In nucleotides, the CDR3 is TGTGCCAGCACCCATCGACAGGTCAAAAGGGGGGAGCAGTACTTC. Its protein product is CASTHRQVKRGEQYF.

This clone appeared a single time. The genes are TRBV7-9 and TRBJ1-1; no firm D call. Germline CDR1 reads SEHNR; CDR2 reads FQNEAQ (reference sequence). CDR3 size: 14 residues. The V end was cut by 3 bases, the J end by 5 bases, with 13 bases between. This CDR3 reads CASSFGVGNTEAFF. CDR3 bases: TGTGCCAGCAGCTTCGGGGTCGGGAATACTGAAGCTTTCTTT.